The clone carrying this TCR beta chain came up many times. The sample belongs to a study of neurological immune-mediated disorders. TCRdb passed the 5' RACE reads through MiXCR, listing each CDR3 protein once. This sample has 65,000 to 75,000 distinct CDR3 sequences, with approximately 5.1% found just once. Trimming took 6 bases from V and 0 from J; bases not matched to a gene: 5. Germline V gene data show CDR1 as DFQATT and CDR2 as SNEGSKA (reference sequence). This CDR3 spans 15 amino acids. The chain uses TRBV20-1 and TRBJ2-3; 11 nucleotides line up with TRBD2. The sequenced sample consisted of PBMCs. This receptor was taken from a human donor with multiple sclerosis. The donor label of this sample is uncertain. In nucleotides, the CDR3 is TGCAGTGCGAAAATAGCGGGGGGGAGCACAGATACGCAGTATTTT. Its translation is CSAKIAGGSTDTQYF.